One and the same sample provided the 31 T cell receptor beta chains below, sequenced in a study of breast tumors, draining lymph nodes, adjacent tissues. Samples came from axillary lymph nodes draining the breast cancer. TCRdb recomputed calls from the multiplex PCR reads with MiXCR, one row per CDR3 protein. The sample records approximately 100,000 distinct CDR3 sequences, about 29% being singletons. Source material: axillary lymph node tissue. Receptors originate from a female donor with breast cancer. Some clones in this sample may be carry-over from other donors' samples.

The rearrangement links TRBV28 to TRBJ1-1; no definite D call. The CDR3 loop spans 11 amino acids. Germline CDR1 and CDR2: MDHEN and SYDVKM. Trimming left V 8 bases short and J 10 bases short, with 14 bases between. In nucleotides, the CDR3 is TGTGCCAGCGCCGGACCGGTCGGAGCTTTCTTT. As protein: CASAGPVGAFF.

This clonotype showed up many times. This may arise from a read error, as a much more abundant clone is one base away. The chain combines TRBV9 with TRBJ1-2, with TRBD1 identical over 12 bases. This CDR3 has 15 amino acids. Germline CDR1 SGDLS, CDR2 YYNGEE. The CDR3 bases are TGTGCCAGCAGCCTCGCCGGGACAGGGGGCTATGGCTCCACCTTC. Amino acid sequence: CASSLAGTGGYGSTF.

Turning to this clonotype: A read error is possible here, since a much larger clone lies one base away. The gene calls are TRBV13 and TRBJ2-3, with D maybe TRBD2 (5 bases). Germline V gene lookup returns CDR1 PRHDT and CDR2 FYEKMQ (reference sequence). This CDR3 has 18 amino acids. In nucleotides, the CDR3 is TGTGCCAGCAGAGGCCTAGCCCTGGCGGTTTATAGCACAGATACGCAGTGTTTT. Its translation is CASRGLALAVYSTDTQCF.

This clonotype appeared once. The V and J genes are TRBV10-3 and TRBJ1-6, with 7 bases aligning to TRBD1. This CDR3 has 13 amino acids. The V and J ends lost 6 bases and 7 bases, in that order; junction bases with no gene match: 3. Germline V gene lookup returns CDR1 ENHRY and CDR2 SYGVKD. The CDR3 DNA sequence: TGTGCCATCAGACCGGACAGGAATTCACCCCTCCACTTT. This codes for CAIRPDRNSPLHF.

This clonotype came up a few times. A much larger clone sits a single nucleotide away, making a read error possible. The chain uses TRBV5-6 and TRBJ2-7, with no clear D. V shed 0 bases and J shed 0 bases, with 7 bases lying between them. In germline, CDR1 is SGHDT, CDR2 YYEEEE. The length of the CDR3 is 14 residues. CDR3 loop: CASSLGATSYEQYF. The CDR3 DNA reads TGTGCCAGCAGCTTGGGGGCGACCTCCTACGAGCAGTACTTC.

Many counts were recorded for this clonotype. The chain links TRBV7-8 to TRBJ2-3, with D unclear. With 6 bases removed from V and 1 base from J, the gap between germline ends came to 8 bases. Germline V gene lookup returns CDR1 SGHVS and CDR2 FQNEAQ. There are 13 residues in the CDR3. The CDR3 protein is CASRGGGTDTQYF. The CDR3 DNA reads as TGTGCCAGCAGGGGCGGAGGCACAGATACGCAGTATTTT.

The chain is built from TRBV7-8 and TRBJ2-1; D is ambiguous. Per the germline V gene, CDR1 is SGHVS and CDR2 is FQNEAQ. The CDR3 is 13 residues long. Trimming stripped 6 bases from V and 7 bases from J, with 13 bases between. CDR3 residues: CASSLLSANEQFF. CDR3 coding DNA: TGTGCCAGCAGTCTCCTGTCGGCGAATGAGCAGTTCTTC.

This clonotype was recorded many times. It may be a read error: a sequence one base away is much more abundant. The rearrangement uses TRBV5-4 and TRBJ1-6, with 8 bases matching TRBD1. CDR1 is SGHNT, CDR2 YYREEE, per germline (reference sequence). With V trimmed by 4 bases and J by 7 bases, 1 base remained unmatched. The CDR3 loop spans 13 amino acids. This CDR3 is CASSRTGNSPLHF. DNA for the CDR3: TGTGCCAGCAGCCGGACAGGGAATTCACCCCTCCACTTT. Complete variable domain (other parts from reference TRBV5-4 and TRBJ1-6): ETGVTQSPTHLIKTRGQQVTLRCSSQSGHNTVSWYQQALGQGPQFIFQYYREEENGRGNFPPRFSGLQFPNYSSELNVNALELDDSALYLCASSRTGNSPLHFGNGTRLTVT.

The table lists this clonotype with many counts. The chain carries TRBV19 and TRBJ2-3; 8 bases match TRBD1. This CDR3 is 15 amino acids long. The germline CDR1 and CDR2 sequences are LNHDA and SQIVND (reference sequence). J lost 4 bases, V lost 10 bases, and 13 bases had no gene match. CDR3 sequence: CATRSRQGASDTQYF. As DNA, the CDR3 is TGTGCCACTCGGTCTCGGCAGGGGGCCTCAGATACGCAGTATTTT.

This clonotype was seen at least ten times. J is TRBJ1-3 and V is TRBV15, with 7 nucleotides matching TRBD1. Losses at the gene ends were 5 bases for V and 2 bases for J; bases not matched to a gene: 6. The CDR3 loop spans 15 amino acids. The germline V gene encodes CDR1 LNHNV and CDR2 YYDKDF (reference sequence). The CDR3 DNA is TGTGCCACCAGCTCCCTAGACAGGGCTGGAAACACCATATATTTT. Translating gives CATSSLDRAGNTIYF.

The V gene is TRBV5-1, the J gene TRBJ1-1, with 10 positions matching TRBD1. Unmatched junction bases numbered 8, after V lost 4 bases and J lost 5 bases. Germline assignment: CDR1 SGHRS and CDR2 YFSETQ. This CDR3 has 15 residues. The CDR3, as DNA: TGCGCCAGCAGCGGACTGGACAGGGGGTATACTGAAGCTTTCTTT. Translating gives CASSGLDRGYTEAFF.

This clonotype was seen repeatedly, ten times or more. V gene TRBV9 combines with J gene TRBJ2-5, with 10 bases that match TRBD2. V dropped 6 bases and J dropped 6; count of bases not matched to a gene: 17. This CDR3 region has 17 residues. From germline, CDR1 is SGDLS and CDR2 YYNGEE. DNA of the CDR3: TGTGCCAGCACCGGAGATACCGGGACTAGCGATATGAAGACCCAGTACTTC. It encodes CASTGDTGTSDMKTQYF.

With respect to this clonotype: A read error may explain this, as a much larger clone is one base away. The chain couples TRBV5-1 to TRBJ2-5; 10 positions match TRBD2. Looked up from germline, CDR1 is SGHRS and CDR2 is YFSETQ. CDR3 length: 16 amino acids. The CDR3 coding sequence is TGCGCCAGCAGCTTTTTACTAGCGGGGAGGCAAGGGACCCAGTACTTC. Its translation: CASSFLLAGRQGTQYF.

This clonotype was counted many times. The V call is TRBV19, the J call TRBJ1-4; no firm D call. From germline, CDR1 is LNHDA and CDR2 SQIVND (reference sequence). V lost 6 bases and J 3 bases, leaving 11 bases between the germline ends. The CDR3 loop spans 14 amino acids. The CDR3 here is CASRPIGANEKLFF. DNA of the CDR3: TGTGCCAGTAGGCCAATAGGAGCTAATGAAAAACTGTTTTTT.

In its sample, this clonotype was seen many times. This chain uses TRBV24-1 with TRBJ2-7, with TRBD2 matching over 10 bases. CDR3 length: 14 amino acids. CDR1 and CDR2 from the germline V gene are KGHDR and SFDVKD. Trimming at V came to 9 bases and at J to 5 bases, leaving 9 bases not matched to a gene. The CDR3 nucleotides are TGTGCCACCCAGCGGGGGGGGGTATTTGACGAGCAGTACTTC. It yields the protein CATQRGGVFDEQYF.

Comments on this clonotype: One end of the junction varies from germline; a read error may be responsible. As DNA, the CDR3 is TGTGCCATCAGTGCTGGGGCTGATTGCTACACAGCTCGCTTC. Residues: CAISAGADCYTARF. The genes are TRBV10-3 and TRBJ1-2, with D possibly TRBD1 on 5 matching bases. The CDR3 runs to 14 residues. The germline V gene encodes CDR1 ENHRY and CDR2 SYGVKD.

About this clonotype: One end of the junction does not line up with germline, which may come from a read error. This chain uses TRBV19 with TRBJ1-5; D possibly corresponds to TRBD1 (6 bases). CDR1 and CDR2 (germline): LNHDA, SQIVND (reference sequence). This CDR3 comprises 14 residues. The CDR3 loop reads CASRTVSYNEPQHF. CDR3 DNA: TGTGCCAGCCGGACAGTATCCTACAATGAGCCCCAGCATTTT. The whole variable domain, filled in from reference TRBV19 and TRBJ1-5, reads DGGITQSPKYLFRKEGQNVTLSCEQNLNHDAMYWYRQDPGQGLRLIYYSQIVNDFQKGDIAEGYSVSREKKESFPLTVTSAQKNPTAFYLCASRTVSYNEPQHFGDGTRLSIL.

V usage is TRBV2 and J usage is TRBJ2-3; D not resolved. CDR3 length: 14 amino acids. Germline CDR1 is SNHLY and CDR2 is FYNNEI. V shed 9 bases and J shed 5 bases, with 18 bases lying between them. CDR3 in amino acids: CASQKGPLGDTQYF. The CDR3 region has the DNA TGTGCCAGTCAGAAAGGGCCTCTCGGAGATACGCAGTATTTT.

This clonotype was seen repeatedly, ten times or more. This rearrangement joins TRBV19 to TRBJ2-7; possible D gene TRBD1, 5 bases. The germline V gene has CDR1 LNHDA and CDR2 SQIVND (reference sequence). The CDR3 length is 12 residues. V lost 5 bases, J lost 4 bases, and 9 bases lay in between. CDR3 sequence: CASSVQGYEQYF. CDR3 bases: TGTGCCAGTAGTGTTCAGGGTTACGAGCAGTACTTC.

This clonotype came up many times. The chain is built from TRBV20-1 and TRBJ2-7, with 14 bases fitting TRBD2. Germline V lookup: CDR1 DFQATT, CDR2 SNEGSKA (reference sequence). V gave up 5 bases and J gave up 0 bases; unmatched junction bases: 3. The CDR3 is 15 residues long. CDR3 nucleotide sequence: TGCAGTGCTTCCGGGACTAGCGGGAGCTCCTACGAGCAGTACTTC. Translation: CSASGTSGSSYEQYF.

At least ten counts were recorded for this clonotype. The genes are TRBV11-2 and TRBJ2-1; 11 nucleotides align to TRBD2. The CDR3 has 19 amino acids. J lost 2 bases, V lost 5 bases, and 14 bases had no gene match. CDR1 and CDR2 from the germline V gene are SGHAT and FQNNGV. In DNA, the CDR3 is TGTGCCAGCAGCACCGCGGCCGGGACTAGCGGCAGAGCCTACAATGAGCAGTTCTTC. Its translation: CASSTAAGTSGRAYNEQFF.

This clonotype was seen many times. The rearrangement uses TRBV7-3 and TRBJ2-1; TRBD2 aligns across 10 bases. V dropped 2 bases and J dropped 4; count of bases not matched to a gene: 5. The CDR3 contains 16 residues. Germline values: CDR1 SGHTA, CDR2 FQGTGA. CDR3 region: CASSLVLTSGYNEQFF. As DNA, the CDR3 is TGTGCCAGCAGCTTAGTTCTGACTAGCGGGTACAATGAGCAGTTCTTC.

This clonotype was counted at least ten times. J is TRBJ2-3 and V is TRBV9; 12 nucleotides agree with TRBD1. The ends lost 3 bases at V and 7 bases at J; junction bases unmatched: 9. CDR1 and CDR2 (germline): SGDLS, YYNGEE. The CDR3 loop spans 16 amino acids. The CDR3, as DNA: TGTGCCAGCAGCGCACACCCGGGACAGGGGGCATATACGCAGTATTTT. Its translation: CASSAHPGQGAYTQYF.

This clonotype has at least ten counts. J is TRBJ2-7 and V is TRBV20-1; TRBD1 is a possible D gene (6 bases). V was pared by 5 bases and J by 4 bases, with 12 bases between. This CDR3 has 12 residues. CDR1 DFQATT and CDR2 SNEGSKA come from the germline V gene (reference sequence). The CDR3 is CSADYRGYEQYF. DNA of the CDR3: TGCAGTGCTGATTATAGGGGGTACGAGCAGTACTTC.

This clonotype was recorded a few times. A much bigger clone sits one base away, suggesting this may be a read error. This CDR3 is CASNQGQGTDTQYF. CDR3 nucleotides: TGTGCCAGCAACCAGGGACAGGGCACAGATACGCAGTATTTT. V is TRBV6-1 and J is TRBJ2-3, with TRBD1 identical over 8 bases. Germline V gene data show CDR1 as MNHNS and CDR2 as SASEGT. This CDR3 has 14 amino acids. The V gene end was trimmed by 7 bases and the J gene end by 1 base; junction bases not matched to a gene: 4.

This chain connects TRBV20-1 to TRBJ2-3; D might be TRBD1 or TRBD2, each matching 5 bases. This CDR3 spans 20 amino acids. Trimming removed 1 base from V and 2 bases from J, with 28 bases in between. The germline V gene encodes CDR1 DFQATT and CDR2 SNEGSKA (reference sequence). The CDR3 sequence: CSARGDVAGNTSPNTDTQYF. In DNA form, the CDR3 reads TGCAGTGCTAGAGGGGACGTCGCTGGAAACACCTCCCCCAACACAGATACGCAGTATTTT.

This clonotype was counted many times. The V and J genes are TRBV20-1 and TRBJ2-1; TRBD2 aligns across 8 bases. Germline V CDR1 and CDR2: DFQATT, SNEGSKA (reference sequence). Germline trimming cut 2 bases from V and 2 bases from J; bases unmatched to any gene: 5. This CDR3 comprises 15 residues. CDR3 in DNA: TGCAGTGCTAGACTAGCGGGTGTGACCTACAATGAGCAGTTCTTC. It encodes CSARLAGVTYNEQFF.

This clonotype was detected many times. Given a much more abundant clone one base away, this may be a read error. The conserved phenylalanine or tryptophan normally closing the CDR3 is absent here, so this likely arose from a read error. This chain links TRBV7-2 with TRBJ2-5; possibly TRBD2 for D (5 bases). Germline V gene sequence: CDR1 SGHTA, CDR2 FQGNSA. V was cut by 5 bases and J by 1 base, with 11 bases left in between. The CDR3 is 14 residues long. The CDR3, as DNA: TGTGCCAGCAGCGCCACTAGAGGCCAAGAGACCCAGTACCTC. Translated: CASSATRGQETQYL.

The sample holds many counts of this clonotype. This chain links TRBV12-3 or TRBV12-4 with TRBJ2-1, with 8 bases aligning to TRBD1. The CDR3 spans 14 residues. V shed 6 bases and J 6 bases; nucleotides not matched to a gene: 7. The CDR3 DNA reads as TGTGCCAGCAGCCTCGGACAGGGCATCAATGAGCAGTTCTTC. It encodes CASSLGQGINEQFF.

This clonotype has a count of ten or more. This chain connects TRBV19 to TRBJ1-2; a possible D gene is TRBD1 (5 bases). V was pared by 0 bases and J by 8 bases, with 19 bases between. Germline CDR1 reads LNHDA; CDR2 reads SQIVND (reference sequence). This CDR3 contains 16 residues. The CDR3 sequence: CASSIDLPARGGGYTF. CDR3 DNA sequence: TGTGCCAGTAGTATAGATCTCCCGGCAAGGGGAGGAGGCTACACCTTC. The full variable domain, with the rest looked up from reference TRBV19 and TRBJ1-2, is DGGITQSPKYLFRKEGQNVTLSCEQNLNHDAMYWYRQDPGQGLRLIYYSQIVNDFQKGDIAEGYSVSREKKESFPLTVTSAQKNPTAFYLCASSIDLPARGGGYTFGSGTRLTVV.

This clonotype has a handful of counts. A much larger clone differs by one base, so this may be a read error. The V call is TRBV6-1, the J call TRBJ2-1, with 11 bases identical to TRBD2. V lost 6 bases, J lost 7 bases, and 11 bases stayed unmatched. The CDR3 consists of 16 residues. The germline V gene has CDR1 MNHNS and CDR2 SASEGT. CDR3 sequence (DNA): TGTGCCAGCAGGCATCGTAGCGGGGGGGTGTGGAATGAGCAGTTCTTC. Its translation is CASRHRSGGVWNEQFF.